This TCR beta chain was found in a study of blood T cell repertoires in COVID-19. The wider study: From the United States, Italy and Spain came samples of acute and convalescent COVID-19. T cells, B-cell-depleted T cells, or PBMCs provided the cDNA or gDNA that served as material.

Between the trimmed V and J ends, which lost 4 bases and 1 base, there was a span of 10 bases. There are 14 residues in the CDR3. Germline CDR1 SGHTA, CDR2 FQGTGA. As handled by the study authors: Scientists estimated how many nucleated cells there were by amplifying reference gene primers. Profiling relied on immunoSEQ multiplex PCR, and the TCRdb table lists in-frame clones only, not all of them. D and trimming were read from the DNA, whereas the V and J calls and clone size are those reported in that table. The repertoire holds tens of thousands of clones, with more than 90% as singletons. This clone was observed a single time.

The TCR sequence derives from a man between 60 and 75 years old with acute or convalescent COVID-19. The rearrangement uses TRBV7-3 and TRBJ1-1, with a weak D call TRBD1 (6 bases). The sample was peripheral blood. The CDR3 reads CASSSTGWNTEAFF. For the CDR3, the DNA is TGTGCCAGCAGCTCGACAGGTTGGAACACTGAAGCTTTCTTT.